This T cell receptor (beta chain) appears in the sequencing data of a study of T cell responses to AZD1222 COVID-19 vaccine. V was cut by 2 bases and J by 0 bases, with 5 bases left in between. CDR3 length equals 14 residues. In germline, CDR1 is WSHSY, CDR2 SAAADI. The method was immunoSEQ multiplex PCR; TCRdb's version includes in-frame clones alone and lacks a portion of them. The sample carries around 31,000 clones, roughly nine tenths recorded once. The source of this sequence is an adult in good health. The source material was peripheral blood, sampled on day 0 of AZD1222 vaccination. The rearrangement links TRBV10-2 to TRBJ1-3; D gene uncertain. CDR3 region: CASSEGISGNTIYF. CDR3 DNA sequence: TGCGCCAGCAGTGAGGGCATCTCTGGAAACACCATATATTTT.